This TCR beta chain was recorded in a study of graft-versus-host responses after intestinal transplantation. The CDR3 length is 13 residues. Germline V lookup: CDR1 SGHRS, CDR2 YFSETQ. V dropped 0 bases and J dropped 0 bases, with 4 bases sitting between them. With regard to this clone: Antigen: not known. The same CDR3 can be traced to other DNA sequences in this sample.

Sequencing was performed with immunoSEQ multiplex PCR; in TCRdb, only in-frame clones are kept and a portion is missing. The sample records about 93,000 clones, approximately 92% being singletons. The V call is TRBV5-1, the J call TRBJ2-7; D gene uncertain. This sample comprised unstimulated CD8+ T cells sorted from spleen or lymph node cells, obtained before intestinal transplant. This TCR was sampled from a human donor who received an intestinal transplant. CDR3 in amino acids: CASSLARSYEQYF. The CDR3 DNA reads TGCGCCAGCAGCTTGGCCCGCTCCTACGAGCAGTACTTC.